These 13 T cell receptor beta chains were all obtained from the same sample, sequenced in a study of technical replicates of blood from a handful of donors. The repertoire was sequenced with immunoSEQ multiplex PCR; TCRdb's copy has only in-frame clones and lacks some. This sample has around 50,000 clones, with 90% to 97% found just once. The sequencing input was T cells isolated from PBMCs. These receptor sequences come from a human donor in good health.

The count of this clone is one. The rearrangement uses TRBV29-1 and TRBJ1-1; D gene unclear. The V gene's germline CDR1 is SQVTM and CDR2 ANQGSEA. The CDR3 totals 14 residues. V dropped 5 bases and J dropped 5 bases, with 18 bases sitting between them. The DNA of the CDR3 is TGCAGCGTTCATTTCCGGGGTATATGGACTGAAGCTTTCTTT. Residues: CSVHFRGIWTEAFF.

This chain uses TRBV10-3 with TRBJ1-1, with 9 bases that match TRBD1. Germline CDR1 is ENHRY and CDR2 is SYGVKD. This CDR3 has 15 residues. J lost 4 bases, V lost 3 bases, and 6 bases had no gene match. CDR3 DNA sequence: TGTGCCATCAGTGAACCGGGACAGGGCCTCACTGAAGCTTTCTTT. Protein: CAISEPGQGLTEAFF.

The rearrangement links TRBV30 to TRBJ1-4; weak D call: TRBD1 (6 bases). Trimming removed 3 bases from V and 0 bases from J, with 17 bases in between. The V gene's germline CDR1 is GTSNPN and CDR2 SVGIG (reference sequence). This CDR3 contains 17 residues. The DNA for the CDR3 is TGTGCCTGGAGCCAAGGGGTTTGGACAGCAACTAATGAAAAACTGTTTTTT. Protein product: CAWSQGVWTATNEKLFF.

The chain joins TRBV30 to TRBJ2-1; 8 bases align to TRBD2. V was clipped by 1 base and J by 6 bases; unmatched bases: 14. The CDR3 spans 17 residues. CDR1 and CDR2 (germline): GTSNPN, SVGIG (reference sequence). The CDR3, as DNA: TGTGCCTGGAGTGGGGGTGGGTGGACCGGGACTAGCAATGAGCAGTTCTTC. The encoded protein is CAWSGGGWTGTSNEQFF.

The genes are TRBV5-1 and TRBJ1-3; the D gene is possibly TRBD1 (5 bases). V was pared by 4 bases and J by 0 bases, with 11 bases between. Per germline, CDR1 SGHRS and CDR2 YFSETQ. The CDR3 contains 15 residues. The CDR3 region is CASSGGLNSGNTIYF. CDR3 bases: TGCGCCAGCAGCGGGGGACTGAACTCTGGAAACACCATATATTTT.

CDR3 nucleotide sequence: TGTGCCAGCATATCCTCTGGATCGAGGGACACTGAAGCTTTCTTT. Protein: CASISSGSRDTEAFF. The chain has TRBV27 and TRBJ1-1; D gene unclear. CDR1 MNHEY and CDR2 SMNVEV come from the germline V gene (reference sequence). Trimming took off 7 bases at V and 3 bases at J, with 18 bases between the two ends. The CDR3 runs 15 residues.

V usage is TRBV7-9 and J usage is TRBJ1-3; 9 nucleotides match TRBD1. CDR1 and CDR2 (germline): SEHNR, FQNEAQ (reference sequence). This CDR3 comprises 15 residues. J was trimmed by 2 bases and V by 5 bases; bases with no gene match: 4. The CDR3 sequence: CASSQGQGTGNTIYF. DNA for the CDR3: TGTGCCAGCAGCCAGGGACAGGGAACTGGAAACACCATATATTTT.

This chain connects TRBV10-3 to TRBJ2-6; 9 bases map to TRBD1. V trimming: 2 bases; J trimming: 0 bases; junction bases outside the gene matches: 11. Per the germline V gene, CDR1 is ENHRY and CDR2 is SYGVKD. This CDR3 contains 20 residues. CDR3 amino acids: CAISELPGTGTPSGANVLTF. DNA of the CDR3: TGTGCCATCAGTGAGCTACCCGGGACAGGGACCCCCTCTGGGGCCAACGTCCTGACTTTC.

The chain has TRBV5-4 and TRBJ2-1; TRBD2 aligns across 11 bases. Germline V gene sequence: CDR1 SGHNT, CDR2 YYREEE (reference sequence). J gave up 6 bases and V 6 bases, and 5 bases lay outside the gene matches. CDR3 length equals 14 residues. This chain's CDR3 is CASTRLAGPNEQFF. The DNA of the CDR3 is TGTGCCAGCACCAGACTAGCGGGACCCAATGAGCAGTTCTTC. The full variable domain, with the rest looked up from reference TRBV5-4 and TRBJ2-1, is ETGVTQSPTHLIKTRGQQVTLRCSSQSGHNTVSWYQQALGQGPQFIFQYYREEENGRGNFPPRFSGLQFPNYSSELNVNALELDDSALYLCASTRLAGPNEQFFGPGTRLTVL.

V usage is TRBV9 and J usage is TRBJ2-3; no clear D gene. V gave up 0 bases and J gave up 3 bases, with 8 bases separating them. The CDR3 runs 14 residues. CDR1 SGDLS and CDR2 YYNGEE come from the germline V gene. DNA for the CDR3: TGTGCCAGCAGCGTAGTCGACGGGACAGATACGCAGTATTTT. Protein sequence: CASSVVDGTDTQYF. The full variable domain, with the rest looked up from reference TRBV9 and TRBJ2-3, is DSGVTQTPKHLITATGQRVTLRCSPRSGDLSVYWYQQSLDQGLQFLIQYYNGEERAKGNILERFSAQQFPDLHSELNLSSLELGDSALYFCASSVVDGTDTQYFGPGTRLTVL.

The J gene is TRBJ1-3, the V gene TRBV6-6; TRBD1 matches 9 bases. This CDR3 has 15 amino acids. Germline V CDR1 and CDR2: MNHNY, SVGAGI (reference sequence). After removal of 5 bases from V and 7 bases from J, the junction contained 9 bases not matched to a gene. The CDR3 loop reads CASSPEGQGGNTIYF. For the CDR3, the DNA is TGTGCCAGCAGTCCCGAGGGACAGGGTGGGAACACCATATATTTT.

The chain has TRBV7-2 and TRBJ2-1, with 10 bases lining up with TRBD1. The CDR3 is made up of 16 amino acids. The V segment lost 6 bases and the J segment 8 bases; nucleotides outside the gene matches: 13. The germline CDR1 and CDR2 sequences are SGHTA and FQGNSA. The CDR3 nucleotides are TGTGCCAGCAGTCGCTCCCCGGGACAGGGGAGGGATGAGCAGTTCTTC. This encodes CASSRSPGQGRDEQFF. Drawing the rest from reference TRBV7-2 and TRBJ2-1, the complete variable domain is GAGVSQSPSNKVTEKGKDVELRCDPISGHTALYWYRQSLGQGLEFLIYFQGNSAPDKSGLPSDRFSAERTGGSVSTLTIQRTQQEDSAVYLCASSRSPGQGRDEQFFGPGTRLTVL.

The CDR3 spells CASSQAIKLEQYF. CDR3 nucleotides: TGCGCCAGCAGCCAGGCAATAAAACTCGAGCAGTACTTC. The chain recombines TRBV5-1 with TRBJ2-7; D is unresolved. CDR3 size: 13 residues. Germline assignment: CDR1 SGHRS and CDR2 YFSETQ. The V gene lost 4 bases and the J gene lost 6 bases, with 14 bases spanning the gap.